This T cell receptor (beta chain) comes out of a study of T cell responses to AZD1222 COVID-19 vaccine. As for the study in general: Second doses at about 4 or about 12 weeks were pooled.

As for this clone: Antigen unknown.

General observations from the study: Only 6 or 7 individuals given AZD1222 were seropositive at baseline. Of spike-specific TCRs, nearly half reportedly target regions left unmutated in variants. The donor cohort was predominantly white British with a female majority, and clonal diversity may have been underestimated.

Generated by immunoSEQ multiplex PCR, the TCRdb table keeps only in-frame clones and is missing some. The sample shows 140,000 to 150,000 clones, more than 70% of them seen only once. The source is an adult in good health. The source was peripheral blood, collected on day 0 of AZD1222 vaccination.

The CDR3 DNA reads as TGTGCCTGGAGGAAGACAGGGGGCAATCAGCCCCAGCATTTT. This gives the protein CAWRKTGGNQPQHF. V usage is TRBV30 and J usage is TRBJ1-5; 8 positions agree with TRBD1. From germline, CDR1 is GTSNPN and CDR2 SVGIG (reference sequence). The CDR3 is 14 amino acids. Trimming took 3 bases from V and 2 from J; bases not matched to a gene: 3.